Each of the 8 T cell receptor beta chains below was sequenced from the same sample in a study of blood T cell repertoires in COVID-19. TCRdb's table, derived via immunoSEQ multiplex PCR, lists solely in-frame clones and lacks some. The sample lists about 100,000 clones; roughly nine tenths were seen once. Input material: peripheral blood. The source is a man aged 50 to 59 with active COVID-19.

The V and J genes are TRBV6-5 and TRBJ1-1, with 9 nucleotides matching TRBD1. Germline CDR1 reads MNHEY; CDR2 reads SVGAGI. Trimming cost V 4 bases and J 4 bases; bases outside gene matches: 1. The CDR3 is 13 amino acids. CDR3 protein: CASSLQGATEAFF. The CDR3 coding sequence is TGTGCCAGCAGTTTACAGGGGGCCACTGAAGCTTTCTTT.

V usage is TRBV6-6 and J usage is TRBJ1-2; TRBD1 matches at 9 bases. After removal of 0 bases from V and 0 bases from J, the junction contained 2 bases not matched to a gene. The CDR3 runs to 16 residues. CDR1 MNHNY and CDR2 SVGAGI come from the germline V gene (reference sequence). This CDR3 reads CASSYSGTGPNYGYTF. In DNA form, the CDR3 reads TGTGCCAGCAGTTACTCCGGGACAGGGCCTAACTATGGCTACACCTTC.

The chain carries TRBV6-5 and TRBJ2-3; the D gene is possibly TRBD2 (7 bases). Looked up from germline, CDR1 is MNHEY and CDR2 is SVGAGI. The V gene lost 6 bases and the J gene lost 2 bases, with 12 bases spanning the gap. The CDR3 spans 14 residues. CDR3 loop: CASRRGGLTDTQYF. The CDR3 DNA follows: TGTGCCAGCAGGAGGGGGGGACTCACAGATACGCAGTATTTT.

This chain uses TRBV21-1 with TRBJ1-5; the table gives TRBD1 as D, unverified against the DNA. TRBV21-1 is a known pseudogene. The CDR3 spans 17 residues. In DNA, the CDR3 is TGTGCCAGCAGCAAAGTCCCGGACAGGGGGTTCAATCAGCCCCAGCATTTT. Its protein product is CASSKVPDRGFNQPQHF.

CDR3 nucleotide sequence: TGCGCCAGCAGCCAGGGACTCCAAGAGACCCAGTACTTC. It encodes CASSQGLQETQYF. The chain links TRBV4-1 to TRBJ2-5; D possibly corresponds to TRBD2 (6 bases). This CDR3 contains 13 residues. Trimming removed 3 bases from V and 1 base from J, with 6 bases in between. Germline V gives CDR1 MGHRA, CDR2 YSYEKL.

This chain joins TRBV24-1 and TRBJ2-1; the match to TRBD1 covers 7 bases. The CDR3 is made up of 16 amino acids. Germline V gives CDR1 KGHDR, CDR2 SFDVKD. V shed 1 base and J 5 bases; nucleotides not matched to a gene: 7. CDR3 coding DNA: TGTGCCACCAGTGATTTTATAGGGGGCTACCACAATGAGCAGTTCTTC. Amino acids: CATSDFIGGYHNEQFF.

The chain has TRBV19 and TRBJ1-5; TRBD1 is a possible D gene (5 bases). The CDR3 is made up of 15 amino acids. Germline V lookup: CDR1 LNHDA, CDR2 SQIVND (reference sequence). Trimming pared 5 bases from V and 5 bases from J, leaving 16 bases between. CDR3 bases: TGTGCCAGTAGTGGATCGGGACTACTTTATCAGCCCCAGCATTTT. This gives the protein CASSGSGLLYQPQHF.

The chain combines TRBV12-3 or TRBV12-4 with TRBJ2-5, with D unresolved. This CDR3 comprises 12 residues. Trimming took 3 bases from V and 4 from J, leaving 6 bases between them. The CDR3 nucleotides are TGTGCCAGCAGTTTGGCGGCAGAGACCCAGTACTTC. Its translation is CASSLAAETQYF.